One sample yielded the 26 T cell receptor beta chains listed below, sequenced in a study of blood T cell repertoires in COVID-19. Produced via immunoSEQ multiplex PCR; TCRdb's table is partial and in-frame only. The sample shows over 14,000 clones, 70% to 80% of them seen only once. Sequencing used peripheral blood. The receptors stem from a man aged 55 to 70 with acute or convalescent COVID-19.

V gene TRBV7-2 combines with J gene TRBJ1-6; D not resolved. Trimming left V 5 bases short and J 9 bases short, with 11 bases between. Germline V lookup: CDR1 SGHTA, CDR2 FQGNSA. This CDR3 region has 13 residues. The CDR3 protein is CASSDMEASPLHF. CDR3 in DNA: TGTGCCAGCAGCGATATGGAGGCTTCACCCCTCCACTTT.

CDR3 DNA: TGTGCCAGCAGCCCGGACAGGGGCTACACTGAAGCTTTCTTT. Protein: CASSPDRGYTEAFF. The chain employs TRBV7-2 and TRBJ1-1, with TRBD1 matching over 9 bases. Germline-derived CDR1 and CDR2 are SGHTA and FQGNSA. The ends lost 5 bases at V and 3 bases at J; junction bases unmatched: 4. This CDR3 spans 14 amino acids. The complete variable domain, with remaining parts taken from reference TRBV7-2 and TRBJ1-1, reads GAGVSQSPSNKVTEKGKDVELRCDPISGHTALYWYRQSLGQGLEFLIYFQGNSAPDKSGLPSDRFSAERTGGSVSTLTIQRTQQEDSAVYLCASSPDRGYTEAFFGQGTRLTVV.

The genes are TRBV30 and TRBJ1-1; 7 positions agree with TRBD1. The CDR3 sequence is 15 residues long. V lost 2 bases and J lost 5; bases outside the gene matches: 11. Germline CDR1 and CDR2: GTSNPN and SVGIG (reference sequence). The CDR3: CAWSKRTGLHTEAFF. As DNA, the CDR3 is TGTGCCTGGAGTAAGAGGACAGGCTTGCATACTGAAGCTTTCTTT.

The chain has TRBV5-4 and TRBJ2-5, with 9 bases that match TRBD2. The CDR3 loop spans 15 amino acids. The germline gives CDR1 SGHNT, CDR2 YYREEE (reference sequence). V trimming: 1 base; J trimming: 4 bases; junction bases outside the gene matches: 5. CDR3: CASSLPGTSTETQYF. CDR3 in DNA: TGTGCCAGCAGCTTGCCCGGGACTAGCACAGAGACCCAGTACTTC.

The rearrangement links TRBV2 to TRBJ2-2; 12 nucleotides line up with TRBD1. The CDR3 runs to 15 residues. V shed 6 bases and J 7 bases; nucleotides not matched to a gene: 6. CDR1 SNHLY and CDR2 FYNNEI come from the germline V gene. CDR3 region: CASRGDRGHHGELFF. CDR3 sequence (DNA): TGTGCCAGCAGGGGGGACAGGGGGCATCACGGGGAGCTGTTTTTT.

This clone came up once. J is TRBJ1-2 and V is TRBV12-3 or TRBV12-4; 9 bases are shared with TRBD1. Trimming took 5 bases from V and 4 from J; bases not matched to a gene: 2. The CDR3 contains 13 residues. The CDR3 loop reads CASSPGQGYGYTF. CDR3 in DNA: TGTGCCAGCAGTCCGGGACAGGGCTATGGCTACACCTTC.

This chain links TRBV19 with TRBJ2-1, with 9 bases identical to TRBD1. Germline V gives CDR1 LNHDA, CDR2 SQIVND (reference sequence). This CDR3 spans 13 amino acids. V was pared by 9 bases and J by 3 bases, with 3 bases of the junction left unmatched. CDR3 amino acids: CARRDRVYNEQFF. The CDR3 DNA follows: TGTGCCAGACGGGACAGGGTCTACAATGAGCAGTTCTTC.

The gene calls are TRBV9 and TRBJ1-1, with 7 bases aligning to TRBD1. From germline, CDR1 is SGDLS and CDR2 YYNGEE. CDR3 length: 15 residues. Losses at the gene ends were 0 bases for V and 0 bases for J; bases not matched to a gene: 2. Written as DNA, the CDR3 is TGTGCCAGCAGCGTAGAGACAGGGTTGAACACTGAAGCTTTCTTT. Encoded protein: CASSVETGLNTEAFF.

There are a few counts of this clone. The chain recombines TRBV2 with TRBJ1-6; D unresolved. CDR1 is SNHLY, CDR2 FYNNEI, per germline. The CDR3 runs to 15 residues. V lost 4 bases and J 0 bases, leaving 7 bases between the germline ends. In DNA form, the CDR3 reads TGTGCCAGCAGTGGGGCGAGCTCCTATAATTCACCCCTCCACTTT. Protein: CASSGASSYNSPLHF.

The chain recombines TRBV5-1 with TRBJ2-3, with 9 bases aligning to TRBD2. Trimming at V came to 2 bases and at J to 5 bases, leaving 3 bases not matched to a gene. The CDR3 length is 14 residues. CDR1 and CDR2 from the germline V gene are SGHRS and YFSETQ. The chain's CDR3 is CASSLKREEDTQYF. The CDR3 nucleotides read TGCGCCAGCAGCTTAAAGCGGGAGGAAGATACGCAGTATTTT.

This rearrangement joins TRBV5-1 to TRBJ2-3, with D possibly matching TRBD1 (7 bases). Germline V CDR1 and CDR2: SGHRS, YFSETQ. This CDR3 is built from 14 residues. Trimming stripped 4 bases from V and 1 base from J, with 10 bases between. CDR3 DNA sequence: TGCGCCAGCAGCGGGGGGACAGGCACAGATACGCAGTATTTT. It yields the protein CASSGGTGTDTQYF.

The chain has TRBV5-4 and TRBJ1-2; 8 bases agree with TRBD1. Germline assignment: CDR1 SGHNT and CDR2 YYREEE (reference sequence). This CDR3 has 14 amino acids. V lost 4 bases and J lost 8; bases outside the gene matches: 10. DNA of the CDR3: TGTGCCAGCAGCACTGGACAGGGTGTGCACGGCTACACCTTC. As protein: CASSTGQGVHGYTF.

This clone has more than one count but fewer than ten. V is TRBV6-2 or TRBV6-3 and J is TRBJ1-2; 12 nucleotides match TRBD1. The CDR3 length is 17 residues. V gave up 4 bases and J gave up 5 bases; unmatched junction bases: 11. The germline gives CDR1 MNHEY, CDR2 SVGEGT. The CDR3 reads CASSSLGQGARSYGYTF. The CDR3 bases are TGTGCCAGCAGTTCTCTGGGACAGGGGGCCAGATCTTATGGCTACACCTTC.

This rearrangement joins TRBV29-1 to TRBJ2-2; 9 nucleotides line up with TRBD2. Per the germline V gene, CDR1 is SQVTM and CDR2 is ANQGSEA. The V and J ends lost 7 bases and 8 bases, in that order; junction bases with no gene match: 11. The CDR3 totals 14 residues. In DNA, the CDR3 is TGCAGCGGCCGGGCTAGCGGGGACGGAGGGGAGCTGTTTTTT. Encoded protein: CSGRASGDGGELFF.

The V gene is TRBV10-1, the J gene TRBJ2-2; D is undetermined. The CDR3 totals 13 residues. Germline loops: CDR1 WNHNN, CDR2 SYGVQD (reference sequence). Trimming left V 6 bases short and J 0 bases short, with 5 bases between. The CDR3 here is CASSAANTGELFF. Written as DNA, the CDR3 is TGCGCCAGCAGCGCAGCGAACACCGGGGAGCTGTTTTTT.

CDR3 sequence: CAISDTGRAYGYTF. CDR3 in DNA: TGTGCCATCAGTGATACAGGGAGGGCCTATGGCTACACCTTC. The chain carries TRBV10-3 and TRBJ1-2; a weak D match, TRBD1 (6 bases). CDR1 and CDR2 from the germline V gene are ENHRY and SYGVKD. The CDR3 covers 14 residues. The V gene lost 3 bases and the J gene lost 4 bases, with 12 bases spanning the gap.

This clone occurred a few times. The gene calls are TRBV12-3 or TRBV12-4 and TRBJ2-1, with TRBD1 as a possible D gene (6 bases). The CDR3 contains 12 residues. V was pared by 6 bases and J by 9 bases, with 12 bases between. CDR3 DNA: TGTGCCAGCAGAAGGACAGTAAGTGAGCAGTTCTTC. This codes for CASRRTVSEQFF.

The sample holds a few counts of this clone. The chain uses TRBV6-5 and TRBJ1-2, with unresolved D. The CDR3 runs 15 residues. The germline CDR1 and CDR2 sequences are MNHEY and SVGAGI. V lost 2 bases to trimming and J lost 2 bases, with 12 bases between them. The CDR3 nucleotides read TGTGCCAGCAGTTACGGGCGTCCGGAAAACTATGGCTACACCTTC. Its protein is CASSYGRPENYGYTF.

The V call is TRBV5-1, the J call TRBJ1-6; D is unresolved. With 0 bases removed from V and 13 bases from J, the gap between germline ends came to 17 bases. CDR3 length: 15 amino acids. The V gene's germline CDR1 is SGHRS and CDR2 YFSETQ. CDR3 sequence: CASSLAGGSKIPLHF. As DNA, the CDR3 is TGCGCCAGCAGCTTGGCCGGCGGCTCCAAGATCCCCCTCCACTTT.

The chain links TRBV30 to TRBJ2-2, with 9 bases that match TRBD1. The trim removed 0 bases at V and 3 bases at J, leaving 2 bases unmatched. Germline-derived CDR1 and CDR2 are GTSNPN and SVGIG (reference sequence). The CDR3 sequence is 15 residues long. CDR3 sequence: CAWSVQGAHTGELFF. The CDR3 DNA reads as TGTGCCTGGAGTGTACAGGGGGCGCACACCGGGGAGCTGTTTTTT. Filled out from reference TRBV30 and TRBJ2-2, the complete variable domain reads SQTIHQWPATLVQPVGSPLSLECTVEGTSNPNLYWYRQAAGRGLQLLFYSVGIGQISSEVPQNLSASRPQDRQFILSSKKLLLSDSGFYLCAWSVQGAHTGELFFGEGSRLTVL.

This chain uses TRBV2 with TRBJ2-7; 7 bases are shared with TRBD2. The germline CDR1 and CDR2 sequences are SNHLY and FYNNEI. The V segment lost 7 bases and the J segment 2 bases; nucleotides outside the gene matches: 11. This CDR3 spans 15 amino acids. CDR3 in amino acids: CASINPGLPTYEQYF. In DNA, the CDR3 is TGTGCCAGCATCAACCCGGGACTACCTACCTACGAGCAGTACTTC.

By share, this clone counts as medium-sized (0.01 to 0.1%). The genes are TRBV6-5 and TRBJ2-7; the match to TRBD2 covers 7 bases. J gave up 2 bases and V 8 bases, and 6 bases lay outside the gene matches. Germline CDR1 reads MNHEY; CDR2 reads SVGAGI. This CDR3 contains 13 residues. The CDR3 reads CASAGVPAYEQYF. For the CDR3, the DNA is TGTGCCAGCGCGGGGGTGCCGGCCTACGAGCAGTACTTC.

The chain has TRBV27 and TRBJ2-3, with 14 bases that match TRBD2. The V segment lost 6 bases and the J segment 4 bases; nucleotides outside the gene matches: 9. Germline CDR1 MNHEY, CDR2 SMNVEV (reference sequence). The CDR3 loop spans 17 amino acids. Here the CDR3 reads CASRHLGTSGSSDTQYF. CDR3 DNA: TGTGCCAGCAGACACCTAGGGACTAGCGGGAGTTCAGATACGCAGTATTTT.

V is TRBV30 and J is TRBJ2-1; 10 bases are shared with TRBD1. This CDR3 contains 16 residues. V lost 2 bases and J lost 8; bases outside the gene matches: 12. Germline V gene sequence: CDR1 GTSNPN, CDR2 SVGIG (reference sequence). CDR3 residues: CAWSTTPGTGDHEQFF. CDR3 in DNA: TGTGCCTGGAGTACAACTCCCGGGACAGGGGACCATGAGCAGTTCTTC.

The chain joins TRBV5-5 to TRBJ2-4; D unclear. Germline lookup yields CDR1 SGHKS and CDR2 YYEKEE (reference sequence). The CDR3 is 15 residues long. Trimming stripped 1 base from V and 0 bases from J, with 8 bases between. The CDR3 protein is CASSLREIAKNIQYF. The CDR3 region has the DNA TGTGCCAGCAGCTTGAGAGAGATAGCCAAAAACATTCAGTACTTC.

In this sample, this clone turned up a few times. The genes are TRBV6-1 and TRBJ2-2, with D unclear. V was trimmed by 2 bases and J by 4 bases, leaving 8 bases between them. Germline values: CDR1 MNHNS, CDR2 SASEGT. The CDR3 covers 14 residues. For the CDR3, the DNA is TGTGCCAGCAGTGAACTCCGGGTCACCGGGGAGCTGTTTTTT. Protein sequence: CASSELRVTGELFF.